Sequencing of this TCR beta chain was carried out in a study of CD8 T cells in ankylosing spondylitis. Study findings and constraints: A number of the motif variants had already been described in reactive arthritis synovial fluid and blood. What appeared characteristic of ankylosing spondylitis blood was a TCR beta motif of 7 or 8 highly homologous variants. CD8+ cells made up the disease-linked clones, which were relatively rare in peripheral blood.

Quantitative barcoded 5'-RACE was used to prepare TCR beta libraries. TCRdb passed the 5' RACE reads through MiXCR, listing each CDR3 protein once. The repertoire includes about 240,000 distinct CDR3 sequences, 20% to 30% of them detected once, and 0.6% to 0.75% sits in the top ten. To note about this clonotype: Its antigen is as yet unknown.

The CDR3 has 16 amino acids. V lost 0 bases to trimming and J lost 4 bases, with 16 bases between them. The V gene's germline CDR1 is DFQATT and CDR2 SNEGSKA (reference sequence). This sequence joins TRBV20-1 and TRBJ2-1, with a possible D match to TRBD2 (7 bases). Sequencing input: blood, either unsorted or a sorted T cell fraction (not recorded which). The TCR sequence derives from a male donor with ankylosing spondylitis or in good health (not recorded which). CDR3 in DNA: TGCAGTGCTAGAGATCCCCGAGGGGGGGCGTACAATGAGCAGTTCTTC. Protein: CSARDPRGGAYNEQFF.